This T cell receptor beta chain was obtained from a study of CD8 T cells in Susac syndrome. cDNA came from approximately 0.5 to 1 ug RNA primed by random hexamers. A single record per CDR3 protein comes from TCRdb applying MiXCR to the immunoSEQ multiplex PCR reads. The sample holds 180,000 or so distinct CDR3 sequences, about 93% seen once. V lost 2 bases and J 7 bases, leaving 12 bases between the germline ends. The germline V gene has CDR1 SGHNT and CDR2 YYREEE (reference sequence). The CDR3 contains 13 residues. This TCR was recovered from a human donor in good health. Material: CD4+ T cells from PBMCs. The chain links TRBV5-4 to TRBJ1-2, with D uncertain. This CDR3 reads CASSLDGLSGYTF. The CDR3, as DNA: TGTGCCAGCAGCTTAGATGGGCTATCTGGCTACACCTTC.